This is a list of T cell receptor beta chains from one sample in a study of blood T cells in healthy people across ages. TCRdb fed the 5' RACE reads into MiXCR, producing one record per CDR3 protein. Among roughly 800,000 distinct CDR3 sequences listed, roughly 25% were seen once. These data also formed part of another study, on T cells of mothers and their children.

Sequenced: blood. These receptors were obtained from a boy between 10 and 17 years old in good health. The CDR3 runs from the conserved cysteine through the conserved F or W. The order of the fields is D gene, clone size, J gene, V gene, CDR3 DNA, CDR3 protein. A D gene is named only where the DNA matches it firmly. Size is omitted from some rows. Given values are once, few, many or a class for expanded clones.

d_gene: .
abundance: few
j_gene: TRBJ2-5
v_gene: TRBV12-5
CDR3nt: TGTGCTAGTGGTTTGCTCGGGGAGAAAGAGACCCAGTACTTC
CDR3aa: CASGLLGEKETQYF

d_gene: TRBD1
abundance: few
j_gene: TRBJ2-7
v_gene: TRBV5-1
CDR3nt: TGCGCCAGCAGTCTTAGACAGGGGGTCGCCTACGAGCAGTACTTC
CDR3aa: CASSLRQGVAYEQYF

d_gene: TRBD2
abundance: .
j_gene: TRBJ2-1
v_gene: TRBV12-3/TRBV12-4
CDR3nt: TGTGCCAGCAGTTCAAAGGGACTAGCAAACAATGAGCAGTTCTTC
CDR3aa: CASSSKGLANNEQFF

d_gene: .
abundance: few
j_gene: TRBJ2-1
v_gene: TRBV5-1
CDR3nt: TGCGCCAGTCAAGGGGAAACAGGTGAGCAGTTCTTC
CDR3aa: CASQGETGEQFF

d_gene: .
abundance: few
j_gene: TRBJ2-5
v_gene: TRBV29-1
CDR3nt: TGCAGCGTTGAAGATCCGGAGGCGGAGACCCAGTACTTC
CDR3aa: CSVEDPEAETQYF

d_gene: TRBD2
abundance: .
j_gene: TRBJ2-3
v_gene: TRBV6-1
CDR3nt: TGTGCCAGCAGTCGATTAGCGGGAATGAGCACAGATACGCAGTATTTT
CDR3aa: CASSRLAGMSTDTQYF

d_gene: TRBD1
abundance: .
j_gene: TRBJ2-4
v_gene: TRBV12-3/TRBV12-4
CDR3nt: TGTGCCAGCTCACTAGGGGGCTCCAGAGAAGCCAAAAACATTCAGTACTTC
CDR3aa: CASSLGGSREAKNIQYF

d_gene: .
abundance: .
j_gene: TRBJ1-5
v_gene: TRBV7-2
CDR3nt: TGTGCCAGCAGCTTAACCGGGGGAGGGACTAATCAGCCCCAGCATTTT
CDR3aa: CASSLTGGGTNQPQHF

d_gene: .
abundance: .
j_gene: TRBJ2-7
v_gene: TRBV19
CDR3nt: TGTGCCAGTAGTATAAGTGGGATACCGGGATCGCTTTACGAGCAGTACTTC
CDR3aa: CASSISGIPGSLYEQYF

d_gene: TRBD2
abundance: few
j_gene: TRBJ2-5
v_gene: TRBV29-1
CDR3nt: TGCAGCGTACGAACTTCTAAGCGGGAGTTTTCAGTGGAGACCCAGTACTTC
CDR3aa: CSVRTSKREFSVETQYF

d_gene: .
abundance: .
j_gene: TRBJ2-5
v_gene: TRBV20-1
CDR3nt: TGCAGTGCTGGGTGGAGCGGCCAAGAGACCCAGTACTTC
CDR3aa: CSAGWSGQETQYF

d_gene: TRBD1
abundance: many
j_gene: TRBJ2-1
v_gene: TRBV4-3
CDR3nt: TGCGCCAGCAGCCAAGGGGCAGGGGGCTACAATGAGCAGTTCTTC
CDR3aa: CASSQGAGGYNEQFF

d_gene: TRBD2
abundance: .
j_gene: TRBJ2-7
v_gene: TRBV20-1
CDR3nt: TGCAGTGCTTTCGGAGGGACTAGCGGGACTAGCTCCTACGAGCAGTACTTC
CDR3aa: CSAFGGTSGTSSYEQYF

d_gene: TRBD1
abundance: few
j_gene: TRBJ2-7
v_gene: TRBV20-1
CDR3nt: TGCAGTGCCTGGGACAGGGGCTCCTACGAGCAGTACTTC
CDR3aa: CSAWDRGSYEQYF

d_gene: TRBD1
abundance: .
j_gene: TRBJ2-1
v_gene: TRBV5-1
CDR3nt: TGCGCCAGCAGCGTGGGACAGGCGTCCCACAATGAGCAGTTCTTC
CDR3aa: CASSVGQASHNEQFF

d_gene: .
abundance: .
j_gene: TRBJ2-1
v_gene: TRBV7-2
CDR3nt: TGTGCCAGCAGCTTAGCCCTCGTCGGGCAGGCGTCCTACAATGAGCAGTTCTTC
CDR3aa: CASSLALVGQASYNEQFF

d_gene: TRBD2
abundance: few
j_gene: TRBJ2-5
v_gene: TRBV7-9
CDR3nt: TGTGCCAGCAGCGCCGGGGGGATTGGGTTGTTGTTATCGAAGGAAACCCAGTACTTC
CDR3aa: CASSAGGIGLLLSKETQYF

d_gene: .
abundance: .
j_gene: TRBJ1-1
v_gene: TRBV28
CDR3nt: TGTGCCAGCAATTCGGTGGCCACTGAAGCTTTCTTT
CDR3aa: CASNSVATEAFF

d_gene: .
abundance: few
j_gene: TRBJ1-5
v_gene: TRBV12-3/TRBV12-4
CDR3nt: TGTGCCAGCAGTTCAGGGTACGGCAATCAGCCCCAGCATTTT
CDR3aa: CASSSGYGNQPQHF

d_gene: .
abundance: few
j_gene: TRBJ1-2
v_gene: TRBV2
CDR3nt: TGTGCCAGCAGTATGAGCCTCGACAGGACTGGGGGCTACACCTTC
CDR3aa: CASSMSLDRTGGYTF

d_gene: .
abundance: .
j_gene: TRBJ2-7
v_gene: TRBV27
CDR3nt: TGTGCCAGCCGGCCCGGAACCACCTACGAGCAGTACTTC
CDR3aa: CASRPGTTYEQYF

d_gene: .
abundance: .
j_gene: TRBJ2-1
v_gene: TRBV5-4
CDR3nt: TGTGCCAGCAGCTTGGAGCGGACCACCTACAATGAGCAGTTCTTC
CDR3aa: CASSLERTTYNEQFF

d_gene: TRBD2
abundance: .
j_gene: TRBJ2-7
v_gene: TRBV28
CDR3nt: TGTGCCAGCAGTGCGGGAGATACCTACGAGCAGTACTTC
CDR3aa: CASSAGDTYEQYF

d_gene: TRBD2
abundance: .
j_gene: TRBJ2-1
v_gene: TRBV6-4
CDR3nt: TGTGCCAGCAGTGTAGAGCGGGGGGGCCAGGAGCAGTTCTTC
CDR3aa: CASSVERGGQEQFF

d_gene: .
abundance: .
j_gene: TRBJ1-4
v_gene: TRBV7-9
CDR3nt: TGTGCCAGCAGCTTGAATGCCGAAAAACTGTTTTTT
CDR3aa: CASSLNAEKLFF

d_gene: TRBD2
abundance: .
j_gene: TRBJ2-2
v_gene: TRBV7-3
CDR3nt: TGTGCCAGCAGCACGGACCCGGGGAGGGCCCTTAACACCGGGGAGCTGTTTTTT
CDR3aa: CASSTDPGRALNTGELFF

d_gene: TRBD2
abundance: many
j_gene: TRBJ2-3
v_gene: TRBV12-3/TRBV12-4
CDR3nt: TGTGCCAGCAGCTTCGGCGGGGGTCCAGATACGCAGTATTTT
CDR3aa: CASSFGGGPDTQYF

d_gene: .
abundance: .
j_gene: TRBJ2-6
v_gene: TRBV29-1
CDR3nt: TGCAGCGTTACACAAGGGATCTCTGGGGCCAACGTCCTGACTTTC
CDR3aa: CSVTQGISGANVLTF

d_gene: .
abundance: few
j_gene: TRBJ1-5
v_gene: TRBV27
CDR3nt: TGTGCCAGCAGTTCAAAAGGCAATCAGCCCCAGCATTTT
CDR3aa: CASSSKGNQPQHF

d_gene: .
abundance: .
j_gene: TRBJ1-2
v_gene: TRBV5-1
CDR3nt: TGCGCCAGCAGCTCCACCCCCGGGGATGGCTACACCTTC
CDR3aa: CASSSTPGDGYTF

d_gene: TRBD2
abundance: .
j_gene: TRBJ2-5
v_gene: TRBV29-1
CDR3nt: TGCAGCGCTGGGGGGGGTAAAATGGACGAGCAGCACTTC
CDR3aa: CSAGGGKMDEQHF